This T cell receptor beta chain was retrieved from a study of shared T cell receptors in the human thymus. This clone has just one count. The CDR3 consists of 15 residues. Germline-derived CDR1 and CDR2 are MGHRA and YSYEKL. V lost 4 bases, J lost 4 bases, and 7 bases stayed unmatched. Data came from immunoSEQ multiplex PCR; TCRdb stores just in-frame clones and leaves some out. Here the sample spans 500,000 to 850,000 clones, about 89% being singletons. These sequences were also reported in another study, on human thymus T cells. This second study notes: Healthy Finnish infants undergoing corrective surgery for congenital heart defects were the donors. It was from resections taken during corrective heart surgery that the thymus tissue came. Thymic and blood repertoires appeared to display a bias in their usage of V and J genes. Related research has reported that thymic repertoires overlap highly among unrelated individuals.

This chain uses TRBV4-1 with TRBJ1-5, with 7 bases fitting TRBD1. This TCR derives from a boy under two years old with a congenital heart defect. The sample consisted of thymocytes. DNA for the CDR3: TGCGCCAGCAGCCGTTCCAGGGGGGATAATCAGCCCCAGCATTTT. Its protein product is CASSRSRGDNQPQHF.